This T cell receptor (beta chain) originates from a study of T cell responses to AZD1222 COVID-19 vaccine. Study overall: Second-dose timings of about 4 or about 12 weeks were pooled.

Note on this clone: Its antigen is undetermined.

Points from the study as a whole: Repertoire sampling was restricted to post-peak T cell response timepoints. White British ancestry dominated among donors, who included more females, and clonal diversity was possibly underestimated.

V shed 0 bases and J shed 7 bases, with 12 bases lying between them. Germline CDR1 is LNHDA and CDR2 is SQIVND (reference sequence). The CDR3 contains 15 residues. Only in-frame clones appear in the TCRdb table, and some are missing; sequencing was by immunoSEQ multiplex PCR. The repertoire holds about 150,000 clones, under 95% seen once, with roughly 5% in the top ten. This sequence originates from an adult in good health. The chain employs TRBV19 and TRBJ1-4, with unresolved D. Material: peripheral blood, obtained on day 0 of AZD1222 vaccination. The CDR3, as DNA: TGTGCCAGTAGTATAGATCGACGGATGGGTGAAAAACTGTTTTTT. Translation: CASSIDRRMGEKLFF.